These 22 T cell receptor beta chains were all obtained from the same sample, sequenced in a study of T cell repertoires in cytomegalovirus infection. TCRdb itself ran the reads through MiXCR, one entry per CDR3 protein. The top ten hold roughly 16% of the sample, which has a few hundred thousand distinct CDR3 sequences, approximately 9.2% seen once. Sequencing was performed on PBMCs. These receptors were collected from a human donor in good health (CMV status not recorded). Some clones in this sample may be carry-over from other donors' samples.

This clonotype has at least ten counts. This chain connects TRBV7-2 to TRBJ1-5; possibly TRBD1 for D (5 bases). V lost 1 base, J lost 2 bases, and 12 bases lay in between. Germline CDR1 and CDR2: SGHTA and FQGNSA. There are 16 residues in the CDR3. In nucleotides, the CDR3 is TGTGCCAGCAGCTTAGGTGGGGGAAAGGGCAATCAGCCCCAGCATTTT. Amino acids: CASSLGGGKGNQPQHF.

The rearrangement joins TRBV19 to TRBJ1-5; no clear D gene. This CDR3 spans 13 amino acids. Between the trimmed V and J ends, which lost 8 bases and 9 bases, there was a span of 17 bases. Germline CDR1 and CDR2: LNHDA and SQIVND (reference sequence). The CDR3 spells CASYLRPDGPQHF. In DNA form, the CDR3 reads TGTGCCAGTTATCTGCGGCCTGACGGGCCCCAGCATTTT.

This clonotype came up many times. V and J are TRBV7-2 and TRBJ1-1; a weak D match, TRBD1 (6 bases). The CDR3 runs 16 residues. V lost 1 base and J 1 base, leaving 13 bases between the germline ends. Looked up from germline, CDR1 is SGHTA and CDR2 is FQGNSA. The DNA of the CDR3 is TGTGCCAGCAGCTTAGGTTTAGGGGGGGGGAACACTGAAGCTTTCTTT. Its translation: CASSLGLGGGNTEAFF.

This clonotype was detected many times. V gene TRBV11-1 combines with J gene TRBJ2-5; TRBD1 matches 8 bases. V shed 6 bases, J shed 2 bases, and the junction held 8 bases outside the gene matches. The CDR3 loop spans 15 amino acids. Germline V gene data show CDR1 as SGHAT and CDR2 as FQDESV (reference sequence). The CDR3 loop is CASSMYRGLQETQYF. The DNA of the CDR3 is TGTGCCAGCAGTATGTACAGGGGGTTGCAAGAGACCCAGTACTTC.

V usage is TRBV25-1 and J usage is TRBJ2-3, with 8 bases aligning to TRBD2. Germline loops: CDR1 MGHDK, CDR2 SYGVNS. V gave up 5 bases and J gave up 5 bases; unmatched junction bases: 12. The CDR3 length is 16 residues. The CDR3 region is CASSRGGGGRVDTQYF. The CDR3 DNA is TGTGCCAGCAGTAGGGGCGGCGGGGGGCGGGTAGATACGCAGTATTTT. Using reference TRBV25-1 and TRBJ2-3 for the parts outside the CDR3, the full variable domain is EADIYQTPRYLVIGTGKKITLECSQTMGHDKMYWYQQDPGMELHLIHYSYGVNSTEKGDLSSESTVSRIRTEHFPLTLESARPSHTSQYLCASSRGGGGRVDTQYFGPGTRLTVL.

This clonotype came up a few times. The rearrangement joins TRBV30 to TRBJ1-1, with no clear D. Trimming took 1 base from V and 4 from J, leaving 4 bases between them. The CDR3 runs to 11 residues. Germline lookup yields CDR1 GTSNPN and CDR2 SVGIG (reference sequence). The CDR3 sequence is CAWSALTEAFF. The CDR3 nucleotides read TGTGCCTGGAGTGCGCTCACTGAAGCTTTCTTT. The whole variable domain, filled in from reference TRBV30 and TRBJ1-1, reads SQTIHQWPATLVQPVGSPLSLECTVEGTSNPNLYWYRQAAGRGLQLLFYSVGIGQISSEVPQNLSASRPQDRQFILSSKKLLLSDSGFYLCAWSALTEAFFGQGTRLTVV.

This chain uses TRBV14 with TRBJ1-2; a weak D match, TRBD1 (6 bases). With 1 base removed from V and 2 bases from J, the gap between germline ends came to 11 bases. Germline V CDR1 and CDR2: SGHDN, FVKESK. The CDR3 totals 15 residues. CDR3 bases: TGTGCCAGCAGCCAAGTGGGACACCCGAACTATGGCTACACCTTC. Translation gives CASSQVGHPNYGYTF.

This clonotype was counted ten times or more. The V call is TRBV7-2, the J call TRBJ2-5, with D uncertain. The CDR3 extends over 15 amino acids. The V gene's germline CDR1 is SGHTA and CDR2 FQGNSA. V was cut by 0 bases and J by 5 bases, with 13 bases left in between. The CDR3 region is CASSLAVGQPETQYF. The DNA for the CDR3 is TGTGCCAGCAGCTTAGCGGTCGGGCAACCTGAGACCCAGTACTTC.

This clonotype has a count of ten or more. This chain uses TRBV7-3 with TRBJ1-2, with no clear D. There are 15 residues in the CDR3. Trimming shortened V by 5 bases and J by 3 bases, and 16 bases separated the two germline ends. The germline V gene has CDR1 SGHTA and CDR2 FQGTGA. This chain's CDR3 is CASSPGGSIDYGYTF. The CDR3 bases are TGTGCCAGCAGCCCGGGAGGGTCGATCGACTATGGCTACACCTTC.

This clonotype was found a few times. This chain joins TRBV10-3 and TRBJ1-1, with D maybe TRBD1 (5 bases). CDR1 and CDR2 (germline): ENHRY, SYGVKD. The CDR3 covers 14 residues. The V gene lost 2 bases and the J gene lost 1 base, with 8 bases spanning the gap. CDR3 nucleotides: TGTGCCATCAGTGAGGGGGGGACGAACACTGAAGCTTTCTTT. It yields the protein CAISEGGTNTEAFF.

This clonotype was seen ten or more times. The rearrangement links TRBV29-1 to TRBJ1-2, with 7 bases matching TRBD1. The J segment lost 7 bases and the V segment lost 1 base, leaving 6 bases of the junction unmatched. Germline CDR1 reads SQVTM; CDR2 reads ANQGSEA. The CDR3 spans 13 residues. The DNA for the CDR3 is TGCAGCGTTGAAGGAGGGGGCGCCGTTGGCTACACCTTC. Amino acids: CSVEGGGAVGYTF.

The J gene is TRBJ2-1, the V gene TRBV24-1, with 8 bases fitting TRBD2. This CDR3 has 17 residues. V gave up 4 bases and J gave up 4 bases; unmatched junction bases: 11. Germline loops: CDR1 KGHDR, CDR2 SFDVKD. In DNA, the CDR3 is TGTGCCACCAGTGACGCTACGGGGGGGACGAGATACAATGAGCAGTTCTTC. Its protein product is CATSDATGGTRYNEQFF.

This clonotype was seen repeatedly, ten times or more. V and J are TRBV7-2 and TRBJ2-1, with 7 nucleotides matching TRBD1. This CDR3 region has 13 residues. The V gene end was trimmed by 6 bases and the J gene end by 6 bases; junction bases not matched to a gene: 5. Germline V CDR1 and CDR2: SGHTA, FQGNSA. The CDR3 coding sequence is TGTGCCAGCAGTTGGGGACAGTTCAATGAGCAGTTCTTC. The encoded protein is CASSWGQFNEQFF.

This clonotype was counted at least ten times. The CDR3 DNA reads as TGTGCCAGCAGCTCGGGACTAGCGGGAGTACGGGAGACCCAGTACTTC. Protein sequence: CASSSGLAGVRETQYF. The rearrangement joins TRBV7-2 to TRBJ2-5, with 14 bases fitting TRBD2. The CDR3 is made up of 16 amino acids. CDR1 and CDR2 from the germline V gene are SGHTA and FQGNSA. V lost 4 bases and J lost 5; bases outside the gene matches: 6.

This clonotype was counted a few times. V and J are TRBV19 and TRBJ2-1; maybe TRBD2 (5 bases). V lost 7 bases and J lost 2, with 15 bases in between. The CDR3 sequence is 15 residues long. CDR1 is LNHDA, CDR2 SQIVND, per germline (reference sequence). This CDR3 reads CASTSEIGAYNEQFF. Written as DNA, the CDR3 is TGTGCCAGTACCTCCGAAATCGGGGCCTACAATGAGCAGTTCTTC.

This clonotype was detected many times. The chain couples TRBV12-3 or TRBV12-4 to TRBJ1-1; D is perhaps TRBD1 (6 bases). This CDR3 has 15 amino acids. The ends were cut back, 10 bases at V and 5 bases at J, with 23 bases in the middle. CDR3 amino acids: CATPAAGDKGTEAFF. CDR3 nucleotides: TGTGCCACCCCGGCGGCAGGGGATAAGGGTACTGAAGCTTTCTTT.

This clonotype was counted ten times or more. The chain is built from TRBV28 and TRBJ2-7; maybe TRBD1 (6 bases). The length of the CDR3 is 14 residues. Between the trimmed V and J ends, which lost 7 bases and 5 bases, there was a span of 18 bases. Per germline, CDR1 MDHEN and CDR2 SYDVKM. CDR3 nucleotides: TGTGCCAGCAATATACCACAGGGTCGGGACGAGCAGTACTTC. The encoded protein is CASNIPQGRDEQYF.

This clonotype was seen more than once but under ten times. This chain connects TRBV24-1 to TRBJ2-2; 8 bases line up with TRBD2. Germline CDR1 KGHDR, CDR2 SFDVKD. Unmatched junction bases numbered 2, after V lost 6 bases and J lost 0 bases. This CDR3 region has 15 residues. CDR3 protein: CATSRGGANTGELFF. The CDR3 nucleotides read TGTGCCACCAGTCGGGGGGGCGCGAACACCGGGGAGCTGTTTTTT.

The chain couples TRBV5-6 to TRBJ2-5; no firm D call. Trimming cost V 1 base and J 3 bases, with 10 bases left between them. The CDR3 extends over 14 amino acids. CDR1 is SGHDT, CDR2 YYEEEE, per germline. The chain's CDR3 is CASSLLSQEETQYF. The CDR3 DNA is TGTGCCAGCAGCTTGTTATCCCAGGAAGAGACCCAGTACTTC. The whole variable domain, remainder taken from reference TRBV5-6 and TRBJ2-5, is DAGVTQSPTHLIKTRGQQVTLRCSPKSGHDTVSWYQQALGQGPQFIFQYYEEEERQRGNFPDRFSGHQFPNYSSELNVNALLLGDSALYLCASSLLSQEETQYFGPGTRLLVL.

This clonotype was recorded a few times. The rearrangement joins TRBV7-3 to TRBJ2-7; D could derive from TRBD1 or TRBD2 (5 bases each). The CDR3 is 14 residues long. Trimming stripped 5 bases from V and 3 bases from J, with 14 bases between. Germline CDR1 is SGHTA and CDR2 is FQGTGA. CDR3 sequence (DNA): TGTGCCAGCAGCCCATACGGGGACCACTACGAGCAGTACTTC. It specifies CASSPYGDHYEQYF. Full variable domain (outside the CDR3, taken from reference TRBV7-3 and TRBJ2-7): GAGVSQTPSNKVTEKGKYVELRCDPISGHTALYWYRQSLGQGPEFLIYFQGTGAADDSGLPNDRFFAVRPEGSVSTLKIQRTERGDSAVYLCASSPYGDHYEQYFGPGTRLTVT.

This clonotype appeared many times. V and J are TRBV6-5 and TRBJ1-5; D call uncertain. The CDR3 runs 14 residues. The V end was cut by 6 bases, the J end by 2 bases, with 11 bases between. Germline assignment: CDR1 MNHEY and CDR2 SVGAGI. CDR3 sequence reads: CASSSGRRNQPQHF. Here the CDR3 DNA reads TGTGCCAGCAGCTCAGGACGGCGCAATCAGCCCCAGCATTTT.

This clonotype was detected ten times or more. This chain connects TRBV7-2 to TRBJ1-1, with 7 bases that match TRBD1. Looked up from germline, CDR1 is SGHTA and CDR2 is FQGNSA. This CDR3 spans 13 amino acids. V lost 5 bases, J lost 7 bases, and 7 bases stayed unmatched. For the CDR3, the DNA is TGTGCCAGCAGCACAGGGGTACCCCTTGAAGCTTTCTTT. It yields the protein CASSTGVPLEAFF.